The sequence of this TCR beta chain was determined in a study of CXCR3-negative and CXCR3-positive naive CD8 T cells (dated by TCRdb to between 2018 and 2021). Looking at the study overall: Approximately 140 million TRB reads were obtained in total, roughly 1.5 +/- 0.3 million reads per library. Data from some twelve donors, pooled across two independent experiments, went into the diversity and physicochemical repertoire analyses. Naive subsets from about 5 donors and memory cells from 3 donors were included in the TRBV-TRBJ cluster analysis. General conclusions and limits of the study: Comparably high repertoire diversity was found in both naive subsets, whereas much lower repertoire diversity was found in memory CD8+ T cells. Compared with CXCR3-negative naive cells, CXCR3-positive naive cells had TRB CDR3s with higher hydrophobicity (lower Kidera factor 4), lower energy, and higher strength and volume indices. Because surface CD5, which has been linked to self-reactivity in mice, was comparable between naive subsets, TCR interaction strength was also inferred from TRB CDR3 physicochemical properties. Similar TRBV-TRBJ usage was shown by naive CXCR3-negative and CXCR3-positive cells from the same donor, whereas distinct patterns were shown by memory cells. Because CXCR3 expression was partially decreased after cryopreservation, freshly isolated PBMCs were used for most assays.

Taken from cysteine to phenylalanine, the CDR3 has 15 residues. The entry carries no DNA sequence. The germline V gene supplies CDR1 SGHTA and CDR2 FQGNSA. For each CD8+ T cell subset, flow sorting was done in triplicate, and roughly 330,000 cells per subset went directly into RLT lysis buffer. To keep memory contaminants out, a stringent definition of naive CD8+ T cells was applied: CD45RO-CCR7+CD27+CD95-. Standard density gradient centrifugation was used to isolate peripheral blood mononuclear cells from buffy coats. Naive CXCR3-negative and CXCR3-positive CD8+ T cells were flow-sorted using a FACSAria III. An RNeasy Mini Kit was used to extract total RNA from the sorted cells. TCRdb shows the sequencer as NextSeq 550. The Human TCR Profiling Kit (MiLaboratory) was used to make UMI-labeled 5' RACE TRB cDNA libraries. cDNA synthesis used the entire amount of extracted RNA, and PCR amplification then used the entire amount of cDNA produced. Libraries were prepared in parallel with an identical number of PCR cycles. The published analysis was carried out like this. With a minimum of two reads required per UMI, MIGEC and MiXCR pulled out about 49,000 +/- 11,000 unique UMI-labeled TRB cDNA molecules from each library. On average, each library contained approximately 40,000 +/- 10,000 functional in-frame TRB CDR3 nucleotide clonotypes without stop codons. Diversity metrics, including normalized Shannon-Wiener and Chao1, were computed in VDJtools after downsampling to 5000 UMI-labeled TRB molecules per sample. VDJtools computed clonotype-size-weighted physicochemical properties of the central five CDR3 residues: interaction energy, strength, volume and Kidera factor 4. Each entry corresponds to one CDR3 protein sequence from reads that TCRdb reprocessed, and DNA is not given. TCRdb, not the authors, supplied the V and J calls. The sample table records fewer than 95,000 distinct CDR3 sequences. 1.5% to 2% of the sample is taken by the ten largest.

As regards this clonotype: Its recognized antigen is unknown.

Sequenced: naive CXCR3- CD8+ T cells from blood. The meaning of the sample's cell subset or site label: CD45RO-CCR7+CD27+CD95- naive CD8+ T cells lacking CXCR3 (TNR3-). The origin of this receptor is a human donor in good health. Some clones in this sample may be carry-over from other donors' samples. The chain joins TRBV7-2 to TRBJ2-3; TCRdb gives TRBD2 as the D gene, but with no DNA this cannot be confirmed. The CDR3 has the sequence CASSLSTSGGDTQYF.